Given below is one T cell receptor beta chain in context. No cognate antigen has been identified for it. Nothing much larger sits one base from this clone, and base qualities are not available. TCR CDR3 regions were amplified from genomic DNA by multiplex PCR using the deep immunoSEQ assay. Genomic DNA extracted from each cell subset was distributed evenly over all wells of several immunoSEQ 96-well plates, and each plate served as one replicate. For sorted subsets, roughly 200 ng genomic DNA, equal to about 30,000 T cell genomes, was loaded into each replicate PCR. Purified libraries were quantified with a Qubit 3.0 fluorometer, sized on a Bioanalyzer 2100, and re-quantified with the KAPA Library Quantification kit. Each immunoSEQ 96-well plate was sequenced on its own single-read 150-cycle Illumina NextSeq 550 flow cell. Turning to the authors' computational methods: Because the immunoSEQ output included only junctional sequences and no quality scores, the filtering could not be the same as the filtering used for full-length reads. To assign V/J genes and CDR3, sequences were annotated using PyIR, a Python wrapper for IgBLAST v1.9, with IMGT germline references. Reads with weak V/J assignments (E-value above 1e-6), missing CDR3, stop codons, out-of-frame junctions, or ambiguous translated residues were removed. A V3J clonotype was defined by an identical inferred V gene, J gene, and CDR3 amino acid sequence. Percentage overlap between repertoires was computed as shared unique clonotypes divided by the size of the smaller repertoire. RTK rarefaction, the Chao1 estimator, and Recon v2.1 estimates of unobserved clonotypes were used to assess repertoire richness. Generation probabilities were computed with OLGA for all TCRbeta clonotypes obtained by the gDNA method from several donors. The source is immuneACCESS, and TCRdb retained only in-frame sequences with V and J called. Part of the clones is not carried over; for the studies checked, unresolved V genes explain less than half of this, and the remainder is unexplained. That table is the source of V, J and clone size, and D and trimming were worked out from the DNA. The sample records some 740,000 clones, about 91% of which are singletons. The top ten hold about 24% of the sample.

CDR1 is given as MDHEN and CDR2 as SYDVKM, both from the germline V gene. From the cysteine through the phenylalanine, the CDR3 covers 15 amino acids. The only DNA kept is the CDR3, 45 bases in frame from the first base. V is clipped by 7 bases and J by 0 bases, and the sequence between their germline boundaries is 15 bases long. CD8 naive samples were CD45RO-negative cells positively selected for CCR7, giving a CD45RA+CCR7+ population that excluded TemRA cells. Donors were healthy HIV-negative adults with no recently reported acute infections or vaccinations. Every donor was a Caucasian adult residing in Nashville, Tennessee, USA. After blood collection by leukapheresis, PBMCs were isolated using Ficoll-Histopaque density gradient centrifugation and then cryopreserved in the vapor phase of liquid nitrogen. Analytical flow cytometry was used to check the purity and quantity of each magnetically sorted T cell population. Genomic DNA was isolated from every sorted fraction and measured by UV absorbance on a Nanodrop 2000c.

These data come from a study of shared clonotypes between healthy human individuals (dated by TCRdb to 2018 to 2021). With respect to the entire study: A few men and a couple of women, aged 18 to 49 years, made up the cohort. For each donor, CD4 naive and CD4 memory were each given three plates, CD8 naive was given two plates, and CD8 memory was given one plate. The study deeply sequenced blood TCR repertoires of several healthy adults to estimate repertoire size and the extent of clonotype sharing between individuals. To increase sequencing depth and limit assay-specific biases, different laboratories used diverse techniques to prepare libraries and sequence TCR repertoires. Each donor's leukapheresis produced roughly between about 0.85 and 10 billion PBMCs. Summary of the overall study and its limitations: Sampling was restricted to blood, and TCR repertoires in tissue are likely to differ from TCR repertoires in blood. Sharing across four donors was observed for approximately 5% of naive CD4, over 3% of naive CD8, over 2% of memory CD4, and around 0.4% of memory CD8 clonotypes. Pairwise subsampling led to the expectation that sequencing depth would affect the degree of clonotype sharing among donors. The genetic and exposure-history diversity represented was limited by the small number of donors. Compared with non-shared clonotypes, the clonotypes found in all four sorted-subset donors had higher generation probabilities. Larger estimated clonotype richness was generally found for naive subsets than for memory subsets. Rarefaction of sorted-subset datasets indicated incomplete sequencing despite the large sequencing depth.

The material sequenced was naive CD8+ T cells sorted from blood. The sample's cell subset or site, from its label and the paper: CD45RA+CCR7+. The TCR sequence derives from a man aged 25-40 years in good health. The rearranged chain carries TRBV28 and TRBJ1-1, with TRBD1 as a weak D call on 6 bases. The CDR3 protein is CASNSRDKMNTEAFF. The nucleotide sequence is given as TGTGCCAGCAACAGCCGGGACAAGATGAACACTGAAGCTTTCTTT.